The clone carrying this T cell receptor (beta chain) was counted between two and nine times. Its antigen remains unidentified. Trimming removed 4 bases at V and 7 bases at J, with 18 bases between. The germline V gene has CDR1 KGHDR and CDR2 SFDVKD. This CDR3 comprises 15 residues. Caucasian, healthy and from Russia, the donors were aged between about 6 and 100. A J-beta primer mix and a sample-barcoded 5' primer were used in a second PCR of about 6 to 12 cycles. TCRdb re-called the 5' RACE reads through MiXCR, storing one row per CDR3 protein. Of hundreds of thousands of distinct CDR3 sequences detected, roughly 30% appear once; the ten largest clones hold less than 20%. This sample is part of a study of blood T cells in healthy people across ages. Findings and limits, study-wide: Per million T cells, TCR beta diversity dropped roughly linearly as age increased.

This chain uses TRBV24-1 with TRBJ1-2, with D possibly TRBD1 on 6 matching bases. The sample taken for sequencing was blood. This receptor was obtained from a woman older than 75 in good health. CDR3 protein: CATSDGQYTGGGYTF. The DNA of the CDR3 is TGTGCCACCAGTGACGGACAGTATACGGGTGGTGGCTACACCTTC.